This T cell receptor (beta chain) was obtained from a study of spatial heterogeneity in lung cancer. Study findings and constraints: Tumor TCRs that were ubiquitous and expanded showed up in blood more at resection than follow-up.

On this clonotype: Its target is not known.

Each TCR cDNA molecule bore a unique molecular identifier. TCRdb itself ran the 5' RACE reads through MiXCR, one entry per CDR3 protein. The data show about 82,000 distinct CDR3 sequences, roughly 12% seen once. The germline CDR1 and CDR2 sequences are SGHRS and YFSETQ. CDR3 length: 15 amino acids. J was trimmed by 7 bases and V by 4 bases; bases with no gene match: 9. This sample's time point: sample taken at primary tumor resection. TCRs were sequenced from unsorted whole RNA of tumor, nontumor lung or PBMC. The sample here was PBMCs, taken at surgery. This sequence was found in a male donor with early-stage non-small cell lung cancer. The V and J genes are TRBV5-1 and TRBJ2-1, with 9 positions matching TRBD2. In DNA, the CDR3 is TGCGCCAGCAGCCCTCATAGCGGGAGTTATAATGAGCAGTTCTTC. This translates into CASSPHSGSYNEQFF.